This T cell receptor beta chain was obtained from a study of memory CD4+ T cells and cytomegalovirus serostatus. Single viable CD3+CD4+CD8-CD45RO+ cells were sorted as the memory CD4+ T cells. This CDR3 has 15 amino acids. CDR1 is SGHDT, CDR2 YYEEEE, per germline. The V end lost 0 bases, the J end lost 5 bases, and 14 bases lay between the germline ends. TCRdb's copy holds only in-frame clones and misses some; the assay was immunoSEQ multiplex PCR. Of approximately 40,000 clones listed, less than 85% are singletons. Sequences were obtained from memory CD4+ T cells from blood. The TCR was taken from an adult in good health and CMV-seronegative. The chain uses TRBV5-6 and TRBJ1-1, with D possibly TRBD1 on 5 matching bases. This chain's CDR3 is CASSLVSGHGTEAFF. Written as DNA, the CDR3 is TGTGCCAGCAGCTTGGTGTCGGGGCATGGAACTGAAGCTTTCTTT.